This T cell receptor beta chain was identified in a study of OX40 agonist ivuxolimab in advanced cancers. Sequencing used immunoSEQ multiplex PCR; TCRdb keeps in-frame clones, though not all of them. The sample has around 44,000 clones, around nine tenths seen once. Germline CDR1 and CDR2: LGHNA and YNFKEQ. The ends lost 4 bases at V and 6 bases at J; junction bases unmatched: 7. This CDR3 is built from 14 residues. Study results and caveats: Circulating CD4+ and CD8+ T cells showed clonal expansion by week 6 at 0.1 to 3.0 mg/kg.

To note about this clone: The antigen remains unidentified.

Blood samples were obtained at baseline, cycle 4 day 1, and cycle 7 day 1. The sequence was obtained from an adult with an advanced solid tumor such as melanoma, head and neck, liver or kidney cancer. The J gene is TRBJ1-2, the V gene TRBV4-2; 8 nucleotides match TRBD1. The sample in question was CD4+ or CD8+ T cells sorted from blood, obtained in a trial of the OX40 agonist ivuxolimab. DNA of the CDR3: TGTGCCAGCAGCCGAAATGGACAGGGCGATGGCTACACCTTC. Translated: CASSRNGQGDGYTF.